The clone carrying this TCR beta chain has ten or more counts. The source of the sample is a study of T-cell reconstitution after alpha-beta-depleted transplantation in children. Trimming stripped 5 bases from V and 2 bases from J, with 21 bases between. Germline V gene sequence: CDR1 MGHRA, CDR2 YSYEKL. The CDR3 spans 17 residues. Molecular barcoding with unique molecular identifiers was used for the TCRbeta library. MiXCR, applied by TCRdb to the PCR reads, yields one record per CDR3 protein. Here the sample spans a few hundred thousand distinct CDR3 sequences, 9.7% being singletons. The chain uses TRBV4-1 and TRBJ2-5, with D possibly being TRBD2 (5 bases). The receptor was isolated from a human donor who donated a stem cell graft to a child with SCID. The sample in question was PBMCs from the stem cell graft donor, obtained from the stem cell graft. CDR3 nucleotide sequence: TGCGCCAGCAGCGAAATGCCTTCGACGGGAAGTCAAGAGACCCAGTACTTC. Translation: CASSEMPSTGSQETQYF.